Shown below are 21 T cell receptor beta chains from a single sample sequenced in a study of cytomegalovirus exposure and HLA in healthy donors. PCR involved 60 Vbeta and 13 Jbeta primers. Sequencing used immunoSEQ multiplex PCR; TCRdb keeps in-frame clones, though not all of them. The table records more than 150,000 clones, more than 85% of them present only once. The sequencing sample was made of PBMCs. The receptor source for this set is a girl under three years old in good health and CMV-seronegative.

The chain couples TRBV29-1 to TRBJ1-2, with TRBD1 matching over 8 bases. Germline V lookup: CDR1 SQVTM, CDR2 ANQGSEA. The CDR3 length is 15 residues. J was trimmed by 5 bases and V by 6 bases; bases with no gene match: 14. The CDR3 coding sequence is TGCAGCGTGGTGCTGACAGGGGATGAGATATATGGCTACACCTTC. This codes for CSVVLTGDEIYGYTF.

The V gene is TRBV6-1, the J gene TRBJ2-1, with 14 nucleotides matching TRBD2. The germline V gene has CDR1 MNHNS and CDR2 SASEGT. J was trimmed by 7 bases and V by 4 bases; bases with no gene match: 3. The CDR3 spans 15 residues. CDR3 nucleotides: TGTGCCAGCAGTGCCGGGACTAGCGGGGGTAATGAGCAGTTCTTC. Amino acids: CASSAGTSGGNEQFF.

The chain's CDR3 is CASSQPGTALGNTIYF. In DNA form, the CDR3 reads TGCGCCAGCAGCCAACCGGGGACAGCCCTAGGAAACACCATATATTTT. V and J are TRBV4-1 and TRBJ1-3; 7 bases are shared with TRBD1. Germline values: CDR1 MGHRA, CDR2 YSYEKL. This CDR3 is 16 amino acids long. V lost 2 bases to trimming and J lost 4 bases; unmatched junction nucleotides: 8.

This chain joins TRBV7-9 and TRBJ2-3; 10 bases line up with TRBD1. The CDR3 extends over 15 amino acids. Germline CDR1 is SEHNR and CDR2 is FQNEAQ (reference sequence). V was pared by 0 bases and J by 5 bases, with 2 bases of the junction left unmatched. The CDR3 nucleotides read TGTGCCAGCAGCTTAGCCGGACAGGGGGTAGATACGCAGTATTTT. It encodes CASSLAGQGVDTQYF. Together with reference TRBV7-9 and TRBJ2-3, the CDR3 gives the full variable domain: DTGVSQNPRHKITKRGQNVTFRCDPISEHNRLYWYRQTLGQGPEFLTYFQNEAQLEKSRLLSDRFSAERPKGSFSTLEIQRTEQGDSAMYLCASSLAGQGVDTQYFGPGTRLTVL.

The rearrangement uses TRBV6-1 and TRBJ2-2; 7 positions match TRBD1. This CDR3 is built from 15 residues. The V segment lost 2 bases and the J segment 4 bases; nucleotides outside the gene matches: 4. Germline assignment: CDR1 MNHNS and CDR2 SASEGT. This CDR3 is CASSELQGTTGELFF. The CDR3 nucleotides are TGTGCCAGCAGTGAACTACAGGGGACCACCGGGGAGCTGTTTTTT.

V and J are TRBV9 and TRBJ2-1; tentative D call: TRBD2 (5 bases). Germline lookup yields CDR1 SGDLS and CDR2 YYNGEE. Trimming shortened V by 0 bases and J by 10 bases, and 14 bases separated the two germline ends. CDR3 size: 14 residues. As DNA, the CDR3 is TGTGCCAGCAGCGTAGAGGAGCTAGCCAGGGAGCAGTTCTTC. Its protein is CASSVEELAREQFF. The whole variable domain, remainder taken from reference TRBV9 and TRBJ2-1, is DSGVTQTPKHLITATGQRVTLRCSPRSGDLSVYWYQQSLDQGLQFLIQYYNGEERAKGNILERFSAQQFPDLHSELNLSSLELGDSALYFCASSVEELAREQFFGPGTRLTVL.

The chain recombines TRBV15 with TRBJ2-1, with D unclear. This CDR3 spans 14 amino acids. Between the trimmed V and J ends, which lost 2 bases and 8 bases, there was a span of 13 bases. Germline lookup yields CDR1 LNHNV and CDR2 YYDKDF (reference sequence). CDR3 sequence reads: CATSRSPMSHEQFF. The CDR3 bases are TGTGCCACCAGCAGATCCCCCATGAGCCATGAGCAGTTCTTC.

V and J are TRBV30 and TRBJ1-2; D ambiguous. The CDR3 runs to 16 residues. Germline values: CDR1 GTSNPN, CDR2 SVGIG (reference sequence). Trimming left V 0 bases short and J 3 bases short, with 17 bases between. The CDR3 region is CAWSVLEFDAYYGYTF. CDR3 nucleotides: TGTGCCTGGAGTGTACTAGAATTCGACGCTTACTATGGCTACACCTTC.

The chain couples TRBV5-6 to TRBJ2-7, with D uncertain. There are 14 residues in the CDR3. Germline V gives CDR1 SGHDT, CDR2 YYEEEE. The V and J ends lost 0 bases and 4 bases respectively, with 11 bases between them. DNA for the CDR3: TGTGCCAGCAGCTTGGAATTTGTTTCTTACGAGCAGTACTTC. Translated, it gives CASSLEFVSYEQYF.

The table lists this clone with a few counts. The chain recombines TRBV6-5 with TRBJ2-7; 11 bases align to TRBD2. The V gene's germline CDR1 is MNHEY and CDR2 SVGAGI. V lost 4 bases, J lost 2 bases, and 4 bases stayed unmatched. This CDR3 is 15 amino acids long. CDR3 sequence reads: CASSSGLAGAYEQYF. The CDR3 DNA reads TGTGCCAGCAGTTCCGGACTAGCGGGCGCCTACGAGCAGTACTTC.

CDR3 DNA sequence: TGTGCCTGGAGTGCCGGACTAGCGGGAGTCATGGGTGATACGCAGTATTTT. Encoded protein: CAWSAGLAGVMGDTQYF. The chain is built from TRBV30 and TRBJ2-3; 13 nucleotides match TRBD2. After removal of 1 base from V and 6 bases from J, the junction contained 10 bases not matched to a gene. Germline V lookup: CDR1 GTSNPN, CDR2 SVGIG (reference sequence). CDR3 size: 17 residues.

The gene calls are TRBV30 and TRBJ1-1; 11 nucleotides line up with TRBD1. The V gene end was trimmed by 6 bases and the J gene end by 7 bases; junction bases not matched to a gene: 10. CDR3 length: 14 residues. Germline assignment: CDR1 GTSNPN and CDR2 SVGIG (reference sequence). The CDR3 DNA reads TGTGCCTGCGATTTGGACAGGGGGCCGGGTGAAGCTTTCTTT. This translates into CACDLDRGPGEAFF.

The CDR3 DNA reads TGTGCCAGCAGCTTAGATTGGCTAGCGGGAGAGTATGAGCAGTTCTTC. It specifies CASSLDWLAGEYEQFF. The V call is TRBV7-9, the J call TRBJ2-1; 10 nucleotides match TRBD2. The germline V gene has CDR1 SEHNR and CDR2 FQNEAQ (reference sequence). The J segment lost 8 bases and the V segment lost 1 base, leaving 8 bases of the junction unmatched. The CDR3 extends over 16 amino acids.

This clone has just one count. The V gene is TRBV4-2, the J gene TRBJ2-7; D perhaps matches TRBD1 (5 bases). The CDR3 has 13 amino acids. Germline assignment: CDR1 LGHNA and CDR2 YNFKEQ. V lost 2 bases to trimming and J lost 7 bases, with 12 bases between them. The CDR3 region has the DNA TGTGCCAGCAGCCAATTCAGGGCGAGGGAGCAGTACTTC. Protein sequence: CASSQFRAREQYF.

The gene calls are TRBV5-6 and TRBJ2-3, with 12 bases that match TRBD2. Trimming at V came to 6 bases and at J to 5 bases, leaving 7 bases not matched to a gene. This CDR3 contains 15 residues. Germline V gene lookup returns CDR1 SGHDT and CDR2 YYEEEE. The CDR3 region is CASTLAGGLGDTQYF. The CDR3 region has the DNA TGTGCCAGCACTCTAGCGGGGGGGCTTGGAGATACGCAGTATTTT.

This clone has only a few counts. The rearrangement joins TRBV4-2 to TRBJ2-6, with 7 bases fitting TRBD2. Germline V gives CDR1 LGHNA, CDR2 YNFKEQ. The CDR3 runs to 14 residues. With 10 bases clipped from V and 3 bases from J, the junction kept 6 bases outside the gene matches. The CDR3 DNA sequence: TGTGCCACCCGACTAGCAGATGGGGCCAACGTCCTGACTTTC. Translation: CATRLADGANVLTF.

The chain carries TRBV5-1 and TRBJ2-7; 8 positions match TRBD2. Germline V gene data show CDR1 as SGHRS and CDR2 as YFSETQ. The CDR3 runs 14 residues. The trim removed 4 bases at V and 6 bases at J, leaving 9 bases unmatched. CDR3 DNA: TGCGCCAGCAGCGCGTCGGGGGGGTCAGGCGAGCAGTACTTC. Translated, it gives CASSASGGSGEQYF. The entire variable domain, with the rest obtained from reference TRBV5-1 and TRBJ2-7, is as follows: KAGVTQTPRYLIKTRGQQVTLSCSPISGHRSVSWYQQTPGQGLQFLFEYFSETQRNKGNFPGRFSGRQFSNSRSEMNVSTLELGDSALYLCASSASGGSGEQYFGPGTRLTVT.

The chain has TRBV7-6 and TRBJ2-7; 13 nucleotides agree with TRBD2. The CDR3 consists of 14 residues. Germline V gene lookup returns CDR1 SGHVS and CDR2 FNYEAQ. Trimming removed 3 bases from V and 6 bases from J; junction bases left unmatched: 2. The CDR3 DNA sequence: TGTGCCAGCAGCTTGGGACTAGCGGGGTCCGAGCAGTACTTC. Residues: CASSLGLAGSEQYF.

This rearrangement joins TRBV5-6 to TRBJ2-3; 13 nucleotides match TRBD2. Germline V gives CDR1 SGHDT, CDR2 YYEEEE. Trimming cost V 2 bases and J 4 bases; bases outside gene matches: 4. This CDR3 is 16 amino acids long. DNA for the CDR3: TGTGCCAGCAGCTTTACTAGCGGGAGGGCCGCAGATACGCAGTATTTT. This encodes CASSFTSGRAADTQYF. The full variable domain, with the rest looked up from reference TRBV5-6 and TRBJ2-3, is DAGVTQSPTHLIKTRGQQVTLRCSPKSGHDTVSWYQQALGQGPQFIFQYYEEEERQRGNFPDRFSGHQFPNYSSELNVNALLLGDSALYLCASSFTSGRAADTQYFGPGTRLTVL.

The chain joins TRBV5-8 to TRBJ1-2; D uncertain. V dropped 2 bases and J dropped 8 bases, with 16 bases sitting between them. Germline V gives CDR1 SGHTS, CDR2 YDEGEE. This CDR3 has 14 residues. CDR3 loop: CASSFGRVLGGYTF. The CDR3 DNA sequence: TGTGCCAGCAGCTTCGGCCGGGTGCTCGGAGGCTACACCTTC.

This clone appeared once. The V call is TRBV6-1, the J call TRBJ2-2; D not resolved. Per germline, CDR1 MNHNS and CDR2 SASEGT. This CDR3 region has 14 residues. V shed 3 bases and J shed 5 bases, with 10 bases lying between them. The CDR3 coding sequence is TGTGCCAGCAGTGAGCGACAAAGGACCGGGGAGCTGTTTTTT. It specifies CASSERQRTGELFF.